In this sample, the clone carrying this T cell receptor (beta chain) turned up a few times. Antigen unknown. This record belongs to a study of cytomegalovirus exposure and HLA in healthy donors. Study in general: Sequencing of about 179 million T cells in an earlier analysis found more than 100 million unique TCR beta sequences.

13 Jbeta primers and 60 Vbeta primers were used for the PCR. The method was immunoSEQ multiplex PCR; TCRdb's version includes in-frame clones alone and lacks a portion of them. The sample yields 100,000 to 120,000 clones, more than 65% seen once. Overall study results and limits: The sole available immune exposure information was CMV serostatus. Most sequenced TCRs were rare (though some public TCRs occurred in many donors).

The CDR3 length is 16 residues. Germline V gene data show CDR1 as SGHAT and CDR2 as FQNNGV. The germline V and J ends were trimmed by 5 bases and 0 bases, with 16 bases remaining between them. The sample consisted of PBMCs. The chain employs TRBV11-2 and TRBJ1-1, with D maybe TRBD1 (5 bases). The receptor was derived from a man aged 35 to 55 in good health and CMV-seropositive. The chain's CDR3 is CASSPHRTPMNTEAFF. CDR3 nucleotide sequence: TGTGCCAGCAGCCCTCATCGGACACCTATGAACACTGAAGCTTTCTTT.